Listed here are 27 T cell receptor beta chains from one sample, sequenced in a study of blood T cell repertoires in COVID-19 (dated by TCRdb to about 2020). Receptor libraries were prepared by the immunoSEQ multiplex PCR assay. The clones in this table, taken by TCRdb from immuneACCESS, are in-frame only. Not every clone is retained; where verified, under half of the shortfall comes from an unresolved V gene, and the cause of the rest is unknown. This sample gives fewer than 200,000 clones in total; around nine tenths of them show up just once. The ten largest account for just under 0.9% of the sample. Sequencing input: peripheral blood. These receptors were obtained from a woman aged 18-35 years who had recovered from COVID-19.

The chain employs TRBV28 and TRBJ1-1, with D perhaps matching TRBD1 (5 bases). The germline V gene has CDR1 MDHEN and CDR2 SYDVKM. There are 14 residues in the CDR3. V dropped 8 bases and J dropped 8 bases, with 21 bases sitting between them. CDR3 bases: TGTGCCAGCGTATTACGGGAGAGGGGCCCCGAAGCTTTCTTT. It translates to CASVLRERGPEAFF.

This chain's CDR3 is CSVDWTGKGEKLFF. CDR3 coding DNA: TGCAGCGTTGATTGGACAGGGAAAGGAGAAAAACTGTTTTTT. The chain is built from TRBV29-1 and TRBJ1-4; 8 bases match TRBD1. V lost 3 bases, J lost 8 bases, and 8 bases stayed unmatched. The germline V gene encodes CDR1 SQVTM and CDR2 ANQGSEA. The CDR3 has 14 residues. Combining the CDR3 with reference TRBV29-1 and TRBJ1-4 gives the whole variable domain SAVISQKPSRDICQRGTSLTIQCQVDSQVTMMFWYRQQPGQSLTLIATANQGSEATYESGFVIDKFPISRPNLTFSTLTVSNMSPEDSSIYLCSVDWTGKGEKLFFGSGTQLSVL.

The chain links TRBV19 to TRBJ2-7, with D possibly TRBD2 on 5 matching bases. CDR3 size: 13 residues. Trimming took off 5 bases at V and 5 bases at J, with 13 bases between the two ends. Germline CDR1 and CDR2: LNHDA and SQIVND (reference sequence). The CDR3 DNA reads TGTGCCAGTAGTTTTCAGGACTGGGACGAGCAGTACTTC. Protein product: CASSFQDWDEQYF.

The rearrangement links TRBV6-5 to TRBJ1-6; 7 bases align to TRBD1. Germline trimming cut 2 bases from V and 3 bases from J; bases unmatched to any gene: 4. CDR3 length: 16 amino acids. Germline V lookup: CDR1 MNHEY, CDR2 SVGAGI. The CDR3, as DNA: TGTGCCAGCAGTTACCGGGCAGGGGGCTATAATTCACCCCTCCACTTT. Protein: CASSYRAGGYNSPLHF.

The chain is built from TRBV5-6 and TRBJ1-1; the D is unclear. The CDR3 runs 13 residues. Germline CDR1 reads SGHDT; CDR2 reads YYEEEE. Deletions cut 0 bases from V and 0 bases from J, with 3 bases between. CDR3 amino acids: CASSLVMNTEAFF. Written as DNA, the CDR3 is TGTGCCAGCAGCTTGGTTATGAACACTGAAGCTTTCTTT.

This clone was counted once. The chain couples TRBV9 to TRBJ1-1; a possible D gene is TRBD1 (5 bases). Germline CDR1 SGDLS, CDR2 YYNGEE. The length of the CDR3 is 14 residues. Trimming shortened V by 5 bases and J by 1 base, and 12 bases separated the two germline ends. The CDR3 reads CASSAFGQNTEAFF. CDR3 sequence (DNA): TGTGCCAGCAGTGCATTCGGACAGAACACTGAAGCTTTCTTT.

The V and J genes are TRBV4-1 and TRBJ2-2; D is possibly TRBD1 (6 bases). The CDR3 runs to 17 residues. Germline assignment: CDR1 MGHRA and CDR2 YSYEKL. Trimming pared 4 bases from V and 0 bases from J, leaving 15 bases between. The CDR3 spells CASSLSGGVTNTGELFF. The CDR3 DNA reads as TGCGCCAGCAGCCTAAGTGGGGGCGTCACGAACACCGGGGAGCTGTTTTTT.

CDR3 region: CASSPLDRSGTDTQYF. In nucleotides, the CDR3 is TGTGCCAGTAGTCCACTAGACCGATCTGGCACAGATACGCAGTATTTT. This chain joins TRBV19 and TRBJ2-3; maybe TRBD2 (5 bases). The ends were cut back, 5 bases at V and 1 base at J, with 16 bases in the middle. Germline values: CDR1 LNHDA, CDR2 SQIVND (reference sequence). The CDR3 is made up of 16 amino acids.

This clone was seen once. The chain recombines TRBV5-4 with TRBJ2-7; TRBD2 agrees at 14 bases. Per the germline V gene, CDR1 is SGHNT and CDR2 is YYREEE (reference sequence). CDR3 length: 17 residues. The J segment lost 3 bases and the V segment lost 4 bases, leaving 9 bases of the junction unmatched. The CDR3 spells CASSDGLAGGGDYEQYV. The CDR3 nucleotides read TGTGCCAGCAGCGACGGACTAGCGGGAGGTGGGGACTACGAGCAGTACGTC.

V and J are TRBV28 and TRBJ1-3; a possible D gene is TRBD1 (5 bases). Germline V gene data show CDR1 as MDHEN and CDR2 as SYDVKM. Deletions cut 5 bases from V and 4 bases from J, with 12 bases between. The CDR3 is 14 amino acids. CDR3: CASSGGGGGNTIYF. CDR3 coding DNA: TGTGCCAGCAGTGGGGGGGGAGGAGGAAACACCATATATTTT.

This clone occurred once. V usage is TRBV9 and J usage is TRBJ1-2, with 7 positions matching TRBD1. The CDR3 loop spans 16 amino acids. CDR1 is SGDLS, CDR2 YYNGEE, per germline. V dropped 3 bases and J dropped 7; count of bases not matched to a gene: 15. Here the CDR3 DNA reads TGTGCCAGCAGCGCACACCTCGACAGGGTGTCTCGTGGCTACACCTTC. Its translation is CASSAHLDRVSRGYTF. The whole variable domain, filled in from reference TRBV9 and TRBJ1-2, reads DSGVTQTPKHLITATGQRVTLRCSPRSGDLSVYWYQQSLDQGLQFLIQYYNGEERAKGNILERFSAQQFPDLHSELNLSSLELGDSALYFCASSAHLDRVSRGYTFGSGTRLTVV.

This clone was counted between two and nine times. CDR3 residues: CATTIGGQPYGYTF. CDR3 coding DNA: TGTGCCACTACGATAGGGGGACAGCCATATGGCTACACCTTC. V and J are TRBV6-5 and TRBJ1-2; TRBD1 matches 7 bases. CDR1 and CDR2 from the germline V gene are MNHEY and SVGAGI. Trimming took 10 bases from V and 5 from J; bases not matched to a gene: 13. This CDR3 contains 14 residues.

The rearrangement joins TRBV4-1 to TRBJ1-4; weak D call: TRBD1 (6 bases). Germline V lookup: CDR1 MGHRA, CDR2 YSYEKL. This CDR3 spans 13 amino acids. The V end was cut by 0 bases, the J end by 10 bases, with 9 bases between. The CDR3 is CASSQDYRVKLFF. The DNA of the CDR3 is TGCGCCAGCAGCCAAGATTACAGGGTAAAACTGTTTTTT.

DNA for the CDR3: TGTGCCAGCAGTTACACCGGACAGCGGGAGAATGGCTACACCTTC. This sequence encodes CASSYTGQRENGYTF. The chain is built from TRBV6-5 and TRBJ1-2; weak D call: TRBD1 (6 bases). The CDR3 has 15 amino acids. The V end lost 2 bases, the J end lost 6 bases, and 16 bases lay between the germline ends. CDR1 and CDR2 (germline): MNHEY, SVGAGI.

The V gene is TRBV6-2 or TRBV6-3, the J gene TRBJ2-4, with 14 bases lining up with TRBD2. Trimming took 4 bases from V and 14 from J; bases not matched to a gene: 7. This CDR3 region has 14 residues. The germline gives CDR1 MNHEY, CDR2 SVGEGT. This chain's CDR3 is CASSSGLAGVEKYF. In DNA form, the CDR3 reads TGTGCCAGCAGTTCGGGACTAGCGGGAGTCGAGAAGTACTTC.

The chain carries TRBV7-6 and TRBJ1-2; TRBD1 agrees at 7 bases. V dropped 5 bases and J dropped 5; count of bases not matched to a gene: 11. The CDR3 consists of 15 residues. The V gene's germline CDR1 is SGHVS and CDR2 FNYEAQ. CDR3 sequence (DNA): TGTGCCAGCAGCCCGTCCGGGACAGCAATTTATGGCTACACCTTC. Amino acid sequence: CASSPSGTAIYGYTF.

The V and J genes are TRBV2 and TRBJ1-5, with a tentative D call TRBD1 (6 bases). This CDR3 contains 14 residues. Deletions cut 6 bases from V and 0 bases from J, with 9 bases between. Germline CDR1 SNHLY, CDR2 FYNNEI. The CDR3 is CASSRDTSNQPQHF. CDR3 DNA: TGTGCCAGCAGCCGGGACACTAGCAATCAGCCCCAGCATTTT.

J is TRBJ2-7 and V is TRBV5-1; maybe TRBD2 (6 bases). CDR1 SGHRS and CDR2 YFSETQ come from the germline V gene. The CDR3 sequence is 16 residues long. Trimming stripped 2 bases from V and 1 base from J, with 16 bases between. The CDR3 spells CASSLARDSTSYEQYF. The DNA for the CDR3 is TGCGCCAGCAGCTTAGCCCGGGACTCCACATCCTACGAGCAGTACTTC.

The table lists this clone with a few counts. The chain joins TRBV10-3 to TRBJ2-5; TRBD2 matches at 7 bases. Germline V gene sequence: CDR1 ENHRY, CDR2 SYGVKD. V shed 2 bases and J 5 bases; nucleotides not matched to a gene: 5. CDR3 length equals 14 residues. The CDR3 loop is CAISEGAGVETQYF. DNA of the CDR3: TGTGCCATCAGTGAGGGTGCGGGGGTCGAGACCCAGTACTTC.

The rearrangement joins TRBV27 to TRBJ2-1; D gene unclear. Germline V gives CDR1 MNHEY, CDR2 SMNVEV (reference sequence). The CDR3 has 15 amino acids. The ends were cut back, 2 bases at V and 0 bases at J, with 8 bases in the middle. Written as DNA, the CDR3 is TGTGCCAGCAGTTTAGGGTCTAGCTCCTACAATGAGCAGTTCTTC. Protein sequence: CASSLGSSSYNEQFF.

This chain links TRBV19 with TRBJ1-1, with D possibly being TRBD1 (5 bases). Germline assignment: CDR1 LNHDA and CDR2 SQIVND (reference sequence). V was pared by 7 bases and J by 5 bases, with 20 bases between. The CDR3 is 15 residues long. This chain's CDR3 is CASTLGKGAGTEAFF. In DNA form, the CDR3 reads TGTGCCAGTACCCTCGGTAAAGGCGCAGGGACTGAAGCTTTCTTT.

The chain employs TRBV11-3 and TRBJ2-3; TRBD2 agrees at 7 bases. The CDR3 spans 16 residues. Germline CDR1 SGHNT, CDR2 YENEEA. With V trimmed by 5 bases and J by 0 bases, 8 bases remained unmatched. This CDR3 is CASSARLAASTDTQYF. The CDR3 DNA sequence: TGTGCCAGCAGCGCCCGGCTAGCGGCGAGCACAGATACGCAGTATTTT.

The rearrangement uses TRBV10-2 and TRBJ1-4, with TRBD1 identical over 9 bases. The germline V gene encodes CDR1 WSHSY and CDR2 SAAADI. This CDR3 region has 14 residues. Losses at the gene ends were 4 bases for V and 6 bases for J; bases not matched to a gene: 3. CDR3 in DNA: TGCGCCAGCAGTGCCGGGACAGGGTATGAAAAACTGTTTTTT. This encodes CASSAGTGYEKLFF.

This CDR3 is CASSYPNRGTEAFF. As DNA, the CDR3 is TGTGCCAGCAGTTACCCTAACAGGGGCACTGAAGCTTTCTTT. The chain recombines TRBV6-2 or TRBV6-3 with TRBJ1-1, with 7 bases identical to TRBD1. CDR1 and CDR2 (germline): MNHEY, SVGEGT. After removal of 2 bases from V and 4 bases from J, the junction contained 4 bases not matched to a gene. The CDR3 loop spans 14 amino acids.

The chain links TRBV2 to TRBJ1-1; TRBD1 aligns across 7 bases. J was trimmed by 1 base and V by 5 bases; bases with no gene match: 4. From germline, CDR1 is SNHLY and CDR2 FYNNEI. The CDR3 totals 14 residues. The CDR3, as DNA: TGTGCCAGCAGTATGACAGGGAGGAACACTGAAGCTTTCTTT. This translates into CASSMTGRNTEAFF.

V gene TRBV18 combines with J gene TRBJ1-5, with 7 bases identical to TRBD1. This CDR3 contains 17 residues. Looked up from germline, CDR1 is KGHSH and CDR2 is LQKENI. The junction had 11 bases not matched to a gene; V was cut back by 1 base and J by 5 bases. The CDR3 nucleotides are TGTGCCAGCTCACCACGCCGACCCGACAGGGTCGATCAGCCCCAGCATTTT. Residues: CASSPRRPDRVDQPQHF.

The V call is TRBV9, the J call TRBJ2-2, with 9 bases aligning to TRBD1. V gave up 3 bases and J gave up 4 bases; unmatched junction bases: 4. Germline assignment: CDR1 SGDLS and CDR2 YYNGEE. The CDR3 totals 15 residues. The CDR3 loop reads CASSGTGAVTGELFF. The CDR3 nucleotides are TGTGCCAGCAGCGGGACAGGGGCGGTCACCGGGGAGCTGTTTTTT.